What follows are 13 T cell receptor beta chains derived from one specimen sequenced in a study of blood T cell repertoires in COVID-19. Assay used: immunoSEQ multiplex PCR; TCRdb lists only in-frame clones, some missing. The table has roughly 400,000 clones, approximately 93% seen once. Sample: PBMCs or T cells enriched from blood (not recorded which). The source is a woman aged 40-49 years who had been exposed to COVID-19.

V and J are TRBV7-8 and TRBJ1-2, with a tentative D call TRBD1 (5 bases). Germline V gene data show CDR1 as SGHVS and CDR2 as FQNEAQ. V lost 2 bases, J lost 7 bases, and 14 bases lay in between. This CDR3 has 14 residues. CDR3 in amino acids: CASSLSQGGVGYTF. In DNA form, the CDR3 reads TGTGCCAGCAGCTTAAGTCAGGGTGGCGTTGGCTACACCTTC.

This clone came up once. This chain links TRBV7-2 with TRBJ2-1, with 11 bases identical to TRBD2. This CDR3 contains 17 residues. V lost 2 bases to trimming and J lost 4 bases; unmatched junction nucleotides: 7. CDR1 SGHTA and CDR2 FQGNSA come from the germline V gene. The chain's CDR3 is CASSLLGTSGTYNEQFF. The CDR3 bases are TGTGCCAGCAGCTTACTGGGGACTAGCGGAACATACAATGAGCAGTTCTTC.

The count of this clone is one. The rearrangement uses TRBV2 and TRBJ2-1; 7 bases align to TRBD2. Germline CDR1 reads SNHLY; CDR2 reads FYNNEI. This CDR3 contains 14 residues. With V trimmed by 9 bases and J by 8 bases, 13 bases remained unmatched. The CDR3: CARTGTTSGDEQFF. CDR3 nucleotides: TGTGCCAGGACCGGGACTACCTCGGGGGATGAGCAGTTCTTC.

The chain is built from TRBV5-4 and TRBJ1-1, with 10 positions matching TRBD1. J lost 6 bases, V lost 4 bases, and 9 bases had no gene match. The CDR3 contains 15 residues. CDR1 and CDR2 from the germline V gene are SGHNT and YYREEE (reference sequence). CDR3 residues: CASSTSGTGAPEAFF. The DNA for the CDR3 is TGTGCCAGCAGCACATCCGGGACAGGGGCCCCTGAAGCTTTCTTT. The full variable domain, completed using reference TRBV5-4 and TRBJ1-1, is ETGVTQSPTHLIKTRGQQVTLRCSSQSGHNTVSWYQQALGQGPQFIFQYYREEENGRGNFPPRFSGLQFPNYSSELNVNALELDDSALYLCASSTSGTGAPEAFFGQGTRLTVV.

The genes are TRBV7-2 and TRBJ2-5, with TRBD2 matching 7 bases. After removal of 5 bases from V and 2 bases from J, the junction contained 5 bases not matched to a gene. This CDR3 has 14 residues. The germline CDR1 and CDR2 sequences are SGHTA and FQGNSA. For the CDR3, the DNA is TGTGCCAGCAGCGAAGCGGGGTCGCAAGAGACCCAGTACTTC. Translated: CASSEAGSQETQYF. Full variable domain (outside the CDR3, taken from reference TRBV7-2 and TRBJ2-5): GAGVSQSPSNKVTEKGKDVELRCDPISGHTALYWYRQSLGQGLEFLIYFQGNSAPDKSGLPSDRFSAERTGGSVSTLTIQRTQQEDSAVYLCASSEAGSQETQYFGPGTRLLVL.

The chain recombines TRBV18 with TRBJ1-1, with a tentative D call TRBD1 (6 bases). In germline, CDR1 is KGHSH, CDR2 LQKENI. The CDR3 covers 14 residues. Trimming took off 2 bases at V and 7 bases at J, with 14 bases between the two ends. In DNA form, the CDR3 reads TGTGCCAGCTCACCAACTACAGGGCTCGGTGAAGCTTTCTTT. Translating it yields CASSPTTGLGEAFF.

This chain joins TRBV11-3 and TRBJ2-2; tentatively, D is TRBD2 (6 bases). With 5 bases removed from V and 3 bases from J, the gap between germline ends came to 16 bases. Germline V gives CDR1 SGHNT, CDR2 YENEEA. The CDR3 contains 16 residues. Written as DNA, the CDR3 is TGTGCCAGCAGCCCGCCTAGCGAGAAATACACCGGGGAGCTGTTTTTT. Residues: CASSPPSEKYTGELFF.

The gene calls are TRBV6-1 and TRBJ2-5, with 7 bases matching TRBD2. The CDR3 loop spans 16 amino acids. Germline CDR1 and CDR2: MNHNS and SASEGT. Trimming took 2 bases from V and 1 from J; bases not matched to a gene: 7. The CDR3 DNA reads as TGTGCCAGCAGTGAACACAGCGGGACTATCCAAGAGACCCAGTACTTC. Translated: CASSEHSGTIQETQYF.

Only one count was recorded for this clone. The rearrangement joins TRBV7-9 to TRBJ2-7, with TRBD1 matching over 8 bases. CDR1 is SEHNR and CDR2 is FQNEAQ in the germline V gene (reference sequence). V lost 6 bases, J lost 5 bases, and 12 bases stayed unmatched. The CDR3 is 15 residues long. The CDR3, as DNA: TGTGCCAGCAGTCTTAGGGGACAGGTGTTCCACGAGCAGTACTTC. This sequence encodes CASSLRGQVFHEQYF.

The chain has TRBV11-3 and TRBJ2-2; 10 nucleotides line up with TRBD2. The J segment lost 0 bases and the V segment lost 6 bases, leaving 4 bases of the junction unmatched. This CDR3 has 16 amino acids. CDR1 is SGHNT, CDR2 YENEEA, per germline. CDR3 sequence: CASRRTSGTNTGELFF. DNA of the CDR3: TGTGCCAGCAGGAGGACTAGCGGTACGAACACCGGGGAGCTGTTTTTT.

The chain is built from TRBV15 and TRBJ1-3, with 7 nucleotides matching TRBD1. Germline trimming cut 0 bases from V and 2 bases from J; bases unmatched to any gene: 4. The CDR3 is 16 amino acids. Germline V gene lookup returns CDR1 LNHNV and CDR2 YYDKDF (reference sequence). Written as DNA, the CDR3 is TGTGCCACCAGCAGAGATGGGGACAGAGCTGGAAACACCATATATTTT. Its translation is CATSRDGDRAGNTIYF.

The chain combines TRBV27 with TRBJ1-4; 8 nucleotides line up with TRBD1. This CDR3 has 16 residues. The germline V gene has CDR1 MNHEY and CDR2 SMNVEV (reference sequence). V shed 5 bases, J shed 0 bases, and the junction held 5 bases outside the gene matches. The CDR3 loop is CASSPWTGTTNEKLFF. DNA for the CDR3: TGTGCCAGCAGTCCCTGGACAGGGACAACTAATGAAAAACTGTTTTTT.

V gene TRBV12-5 combines with J gene TRBJ1-2; D possibly corresponds to TRBD1 (5 bases). The CDR3 loop spans 14 amino acids. In germline, CDR1 is LGHNT, CDR2 FRNRAP. V was cut by 6 bases and J by 14 bases, with 25 bases left in between. The CDR3, as DNA: TGTGCTAGTGGGGCCCAACGTAGGGGCCGTTTCCATACCTTC. It codes for CASGAQRRGRFHTF.